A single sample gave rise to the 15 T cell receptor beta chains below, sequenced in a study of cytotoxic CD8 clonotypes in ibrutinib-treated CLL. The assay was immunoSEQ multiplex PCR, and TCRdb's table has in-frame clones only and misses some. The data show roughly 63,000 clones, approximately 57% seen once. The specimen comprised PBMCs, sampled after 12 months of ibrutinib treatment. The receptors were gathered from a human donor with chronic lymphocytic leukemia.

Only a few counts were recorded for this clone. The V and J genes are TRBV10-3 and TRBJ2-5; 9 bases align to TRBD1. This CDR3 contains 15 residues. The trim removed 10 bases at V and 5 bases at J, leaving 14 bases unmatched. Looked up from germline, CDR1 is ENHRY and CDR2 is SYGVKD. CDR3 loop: CASRAGTGRFETQYF. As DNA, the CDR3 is TGTGCCAGCCGTGCCGGGACAGGGAGGTTTGAGACCCAGTACTTC.

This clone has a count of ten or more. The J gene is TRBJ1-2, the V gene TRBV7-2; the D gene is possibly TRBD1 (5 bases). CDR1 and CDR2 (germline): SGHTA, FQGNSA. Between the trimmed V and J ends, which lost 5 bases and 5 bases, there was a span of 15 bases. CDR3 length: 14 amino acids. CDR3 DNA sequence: TGTGCCAGCAGCCCGGATGCAGGGCGATATGGCTACACCTTC. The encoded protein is CASSPDAGRYGYTF.

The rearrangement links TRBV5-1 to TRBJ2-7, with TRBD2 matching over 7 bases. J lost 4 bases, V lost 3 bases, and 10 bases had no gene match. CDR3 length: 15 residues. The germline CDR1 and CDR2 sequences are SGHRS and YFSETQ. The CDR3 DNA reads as TGCGCCAGCAGCTGGGGAGGGGCGAAGGAGTACGAGCAGTACTTC. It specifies CASSWGGAKEYEQYF.

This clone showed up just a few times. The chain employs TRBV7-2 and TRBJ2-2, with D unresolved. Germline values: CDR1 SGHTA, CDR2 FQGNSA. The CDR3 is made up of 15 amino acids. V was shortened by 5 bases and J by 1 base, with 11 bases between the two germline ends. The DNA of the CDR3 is TGTGCCAGCAGCCCATCGGTCCTGAACACCGGGGAGCTGTTTTTT. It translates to CASSPSVLNTGELFF.

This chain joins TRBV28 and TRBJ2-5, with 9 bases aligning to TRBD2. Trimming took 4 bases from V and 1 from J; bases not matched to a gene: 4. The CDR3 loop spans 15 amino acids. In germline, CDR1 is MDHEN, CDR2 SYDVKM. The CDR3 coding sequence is TGTGCCAGCAGTTCGATAGCGGGGGCCCAAGAGACCCAGTACTTC. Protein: CASSSIAGAQETQYF.

CDR3 residues: CASSLTGPWDNEQFF. The CDR3 nucleotides read TGCGCCAGCAGCCTTACAGGCCCCTGGGACAATGAGCAGTTCTTC. The genes are TRBV5-1 and TRBJ2-1, with D maybe TRBD1 (5 bases). CDR3 size: 15 residues. CDR1 is SGHRS, CDR2 YFSETQ, per germline. V lost 4 bases and J 5 bases, leaving 16 bases between the germline ends. The complete variable domain, with remaining parts taken from reference TRBV5-1 and TRBJ2-1, reads KAGVTQTPRYLIKTRGQQVTLSCSPISGHRSVSWYQQTPGQGLQFLFEYFSETQRNKGNFPGRFSGRQFSNSRSEMNVSTLELGDSALYLCASSLTGPWDNEQFFGPGTRLTVL.

The DNA for the CDR3 is TGTGCCAGCAGCGCTTGGACGGTTTTTTATGGCTACACCTTC. It codes for CASSAWTVFYGYTF. J is TRBJ1-2 and V is TRBV7-9, with no clear D. In germline, CDR1 is SEHNR, CDR2 FQNEAQ (reference sequence). Trimming removed 5 bases from V and 5 bases from J, with 15 bases in between. The CDR3 totals 14 residues.

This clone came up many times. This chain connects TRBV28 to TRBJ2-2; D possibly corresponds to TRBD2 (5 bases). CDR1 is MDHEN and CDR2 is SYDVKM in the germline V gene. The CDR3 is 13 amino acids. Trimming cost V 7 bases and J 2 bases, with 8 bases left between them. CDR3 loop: CASNGLNTGELFF. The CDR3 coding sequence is TGTGCCAGCAACGGACTCAACACCGGGGAGCTGTTTTTT.

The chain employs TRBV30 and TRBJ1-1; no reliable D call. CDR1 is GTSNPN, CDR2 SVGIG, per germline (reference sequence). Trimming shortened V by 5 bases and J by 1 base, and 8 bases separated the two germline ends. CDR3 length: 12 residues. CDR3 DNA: TGTGCCTGGGGGCGCGGGAACACTGAAGCTTTCTTT. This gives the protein CAWGRGNTEAFF.

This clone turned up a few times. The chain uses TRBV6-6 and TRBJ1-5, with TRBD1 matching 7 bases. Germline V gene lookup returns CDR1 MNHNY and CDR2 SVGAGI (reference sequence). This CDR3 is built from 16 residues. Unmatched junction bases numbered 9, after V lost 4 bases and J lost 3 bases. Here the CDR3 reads CASSSPTGTVNQPQHF. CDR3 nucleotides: TGTGCCAGCAGTTCCCCGACGGGGACAGTCAATCAGCCCCAGCATTTT.

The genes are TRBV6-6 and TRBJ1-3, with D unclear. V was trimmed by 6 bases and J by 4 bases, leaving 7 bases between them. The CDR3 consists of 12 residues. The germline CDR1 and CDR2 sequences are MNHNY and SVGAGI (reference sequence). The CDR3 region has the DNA TGTGCCAGCAGAGGACCCGGAAACACCATATATTTT. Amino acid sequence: CASRGPGNTIYF.

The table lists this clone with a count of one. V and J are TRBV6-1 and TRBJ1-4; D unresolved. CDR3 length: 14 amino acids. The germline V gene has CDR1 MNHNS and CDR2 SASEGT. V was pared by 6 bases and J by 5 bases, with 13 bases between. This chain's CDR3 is CASRVPRNNEKLFF. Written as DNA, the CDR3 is TGTGCCAGCAGGGTACCTAGGAACAATGAAAAACTGTTTTTT.

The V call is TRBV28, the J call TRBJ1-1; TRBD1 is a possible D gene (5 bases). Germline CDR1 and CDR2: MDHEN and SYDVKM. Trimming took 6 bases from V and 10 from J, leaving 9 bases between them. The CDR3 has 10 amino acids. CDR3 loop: CASRRGTAFF. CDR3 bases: TGTGCCAGCAGGAGGGGAACAGCTTTCTTT. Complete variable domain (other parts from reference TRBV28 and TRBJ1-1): DVKVTQSSRYLVKRTGEKVFLECVQDMDHENMFWYRQDPGLGLRLIYFSYDVKMKEKGDIPEGYSVSREKKERFSLILESASTNQTSMYLCASRRGTAFFGQGTRLTVV.

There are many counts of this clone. The CDR3 region is CASKASGANVLTF. CDR3 bases: TGTGCCAGCAAAGCCTCTGGGGCCAACGTCCTGACTTTC. This sequence joins TRBV6-5 and TRBJ2-6, with D unclear. The CDR3 sequence is 13 residues long. From germline, CDR1 is MNHEY and CDR2 SVGAGI. V was trimmed by 7 bases and J by 0 bases, leaving 4 bases between them.

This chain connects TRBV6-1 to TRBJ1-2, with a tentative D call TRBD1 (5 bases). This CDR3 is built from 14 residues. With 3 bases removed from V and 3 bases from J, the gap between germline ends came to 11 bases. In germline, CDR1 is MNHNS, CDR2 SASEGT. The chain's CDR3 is CASSEGTAYYGYTF. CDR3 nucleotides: TGTGCCAGCAGTGAGGGGACCGCCTACTATGGCTACACCTTC.